This T cell receptor beta chain appears in the sequencing data of a study of CD8 T cells in Susac syndrome. Overall study results and limits: A relatively small number of individuals underwent TCR sequencing and HLA analysis.

The multiple sclerosis control group consisted of treatment-naive patients whose relapsing-remitting disease, which was either stable or active, fulfilled revised McDonald criteria. TEMRA cells underwent FACS enrichment and CD8+ and CD4+ T cells underwent negative isolation. With random hexamers, reverse transcription was performed on roughly 0.45 to 1 ug of RNA. TCR beta CDR3 was amplified by immunoSEQ multiplex PCR. This amplification extended across 54 Vbeta and 13 Jbeta segments. MiXCR, run by TCRdb on the immunoSEQ multiplex PCR reads, gives a single entry per CDR3 protein. The sample comprises approximately 200,000 distinct CDR3 sequences, about 95% of which are singletons, and under 0.095% rests with the top ten. Details on this clonotype: Its antigen is undetermined.

The CDR3 totals 11 residues. Germline assignment: CDR1 WSHSY and CDR2 SAAADI. V was clipped by 2 bases and J by 8 bases, with 6 bases between them. The TCR comes from a human donor with multiple sclerosis. The chain recombines TRBV10-2 with TRBJ1-1, with D unresolved. The sample consisted of CD4+ T cells from PBMCs. CDR3 sequence (DNA): TGCGCCAGCAGTGAGGGTGGGGAAGCTTTCTTT. Translated, it gives CASSEGGEAFF.